The entry below describes one T cell receptor (beta chain). Its matching antigen is unknown. Other DNA sequences in this sample translate to the same CDR3. The data derive from a study of early stage breast cancer tumors. Study results and caveats: Enriched TCRB sequences shared across patients were mostly commonly generated sequences. Compared with adjacent normal breast tissue, tumors showed roughly 2.4-fold greater T cell density and higher clonality.

The table came from immunoSEQ multiplex PCR; TCRdb's copy has only in-frame clones and leaves some out. The table includes about 19,000 clones, around 82% detected once. The CDR3 runs to 14 residues. The V gene lost 6 bases and the J gene lost 6 bases, with 12 bases spanning the gap. In germline, CDR1 is MNHNY, CDR2 SVGAGI (reference sequence). Sequencing was performed on blood. The chain couples TRBV6-6 to TRBJ1-6; the D gene is possibly TRBD1 (5 bases). The receptor's source is a person aged 65 to 85 with breast cancer. CDR3 sequence (DNA): TGTGCCAGCAGAATCCAGGGTGGTAATTCACCCCTCCACTTT. It codes for CASRIQGGNSPLHF.